These 15 T cell receptor beta chains came from one sample sequenced in a study of T cell clonotyping in hematopoietic cell transplantation. Libraries were prepared by immunoSEQ multiplex PCR; TCRdb keeps only in-frame clonotypes and omits some of them. The table includes around 11,000 clones, around nine tenths detected once. The source material was PBMCs, sampled 180 days after allogeneic stem cell transplant. The origin of the receptors is a male patient over 55 who had an allogeneic stem cell transplant from an unrelated donor, so the T cells may come from the graft donor. Some clones in this sample may be carry-over from other donors' samples.

The chain couples TRBV25-1 to TRBJ2-5; TRBD1 aligns across 9 bases. V dropped 4 bases and J dropped 6; count of bases not matched to a gene: 3. The germline V gene has CDR1 MGHDK and CDR2 SYGVNS. This CDR3 contains 13 residues. CDR3 loop: CASSAQGAKTQYF. The CDR3 nucleotides read TGTGCCAGCAGTGCACAGGGGGCGAAGACCCAGTACTTC.

This clone was counted once. The gene calls are TRBV27 and TRBJ2-1, with no clear D. The CDR3 runs to 16 residues. From germline, CDR1 is MNHEY and CDR2 SMNVEV (reference sequence). V was shortened by 2 bases and J by 2 bases, with 13 bases between the two germline ends. The CDR3 DNA follows: TGTGCCAGCAGTTTAATTGGTCGGCAGGCCTACAATGAGCAGTTCTTC. This translates into CASSLIGRQAYNEQFF.

The chain has TRBV19 and TRBJ1-6, with 7 bases that match TRBD1. Germline CDR1 reads LNHDA; CDR2 reads SQIVND (reference sequence). J lost 10 bases, V lost 6 bases, and 9 bases had no gene match. The CDR3 is made up of 14 amino acids. The CDR3 nucleotides are TGTGCCAGTAGAATTCGGGACAGTAGCTCACCCCTCCACTTT. Protein product: CASRIRDSSSPLHF.

The J gene is TRBJ1-5, the V gene TRBV6-1; D not certain. The germline V gene has CDR1 MNHNS and CDR2 SASEGT. CDR3 length: 15 amino acids. The germline V and J ends were trimmed by 6 bases and 1 base, with 13 bases remaining between them. As DNA, the CDR3 is TGTGCCAGCAGGCCTCTTGGGCCGAGCAATCAGCCCCAGCATTTT. This sequence encodes CASRPLGPSNQPQHF.

This chain joins TRBV29-1 and TRBJ2-2, with D possibly being TRBD2 (5 bases). The CDR3 sequence is 12 residues long. Germline V gene lookup returns CDR1 SQVTM and CDR2 ANQGSEA. V gave up 5 bases and J gave up 5 bases, with 9 bases separating them. The CDR3 protein is CSVPTGTGELFF. The CDR3, as DNA: TGCAGCGTTCCAACGGGGACCGGGGAGCTGTTTTTT.

The count of this clone is one. The V call is TRBV7-2, the J call TRBJ2-7; D not resolved. CDR1 is SGHTA and CDR2 is FQGNSA in the germline V gene. CDR3 length: 17 amino acids. V dropped 4 bases and J dropped 0 bases, with 19 bases sitting between them. CDR3: CASSSSWAGLLSYEQYF. CDR3 DNA: TGTGCCAGCAGCTCATCATGGGCAGGCTTACTCTCCTACGAGCAGTACTTC.

The CDR3 DNA reads TGTGCCAGCTCACCGGCAGGGGGCTCGAGCTACGAGCAGTACTTC. Translating it yields CASSPAGGSSYEQYF. The genes are TRBV18 and TRBJ2-7, with 8 bases identical to TRBD1. Germline CDR1 and CDR2: KGHSH and LQKENI. Unmatched junction bases numbered 7, after V lost 3 bases and J lost 3 bases. The CDR3 length is 15 residues.

The chain couples TRBV5-8 to TRBJ1-2; 10 bases match TRBD1. The V gene's germline CDR1 is SGHTS and CDR2 YDEGEE. The junction had 11 bases not matched to a gene; V was cut back by 6 bases and J by 6 bases. This CDR3 is 15 amino acids long. The CDR3 is CASTYLDRGRDGYTF. The CDR3 nucleotides read TGTGCCAGCACCTACCTCGACAGGGGGCGCGATGGCTACACCTTC.

This chain connects TRBV4-1 to TRBJ2-1, with D maybe TRBD2 (6 bases). The CDR3 covers 18 residues. Germline assignment: CDR1 MGHRA and CDR2 YSYEKL. The V and J ends lost 1 base and 0 bases respectively, with 16 bases between them. DNA for the CDR3: TGCGCCAGCAGCCAAGCCCATGCCGGGGGTGGCTCCTACAATGAGCAGTTCTTC. Residues: CASSQAHAGGGSYNEQFF.

This chain connects TRBV5-6 to TRBJ2-5, with 12 bases matching TRBD2. There are 16 residues in the CDR3. Looked up from germline, CDR1 is SGHDT and CDR2 is YYEEEE. The trim removed 2 bases at V and 1 base at J, leaving 3 bases unmatched. The CDR3 sequence is CASSFLAGGLQETQYF. The CDR3 DNA reads as TGTGCCAGCAGCTTCCTAGCGGGGGGGCTCCAAGAGACCCAGTACTTC.

V is TRBV7-9 and J is TRBJ2-2, with 11 positions matching TRBD1. CDR3 size: 18 residues. Germline V gene lookup returns CDR1 SEHNR and CDR2 FQNEAQ (reference sequence). V dropped 1 base and J dropped 0; count of bases not matched to a gene: 4. This CDR3 is CASSLDWTGGPNTGELFF. As DNA, the CDR3 is TGTGCCAGCAGCTTAGACTGGACAGGGGGCCCGAACACCGGGGAGCTGTTTTTT.

The chain couples TRBV27 to TRBJ1-2; D is possibly TRBD1 (6 bases). The CDR3 extends over 13 amino acids. The V end was cut by 2 bases, the J end by 4 bases, with 8 bases between. Germline V CDR1 and CDR2: MNHEY, SMNVEV (reference sequence). This CDR3 is CASSLQGTYGYTF. The CDR3 DNA follows: TGTGCCAGCAGTTTACAGGGGACCTATGGCTACACCTTC.

The chain links TRBV27 to TRBJ2-2; 8 bases match TRBD1. The CDR3 totals 14 residues. Germline V lookup: CDR1 MNHEY, CDR2 SMNVEV (reference sequence). V shed 7 bases, J shed 2 bases, and the junction held 3 bases outside the gene matches. The CDR3 DNA follows: TGTGCCAGCATGACAGGGGCCAACACCGGGGAGCTGTTTTTT. Its protein product is CASMTGANTGELFF.

This clone was detected only a few times. The V gene is TRBV29-1, the J gene TRBJ1-1; a possible D gene is TRBD1 (5 bases). Trimming removed 7 bases from V and 1 base from J, with 19 bases in between. There are 15 residues in the CDR3. Germline loops: CDR1 SQVTM, CDR2 ANQGSEA. The DNA for the CDR3 is TGCAGCGCGCGATACGGGGAGGGACCGAACACTGAAGCTTTCTTT. Encoded protein: CSARYGEGPNTEAFF.

The J gene is TRBJ1-1, the V gene TRBV9; tentatively, D is TRBD1 (5 bases). Trimming stripped 3 bases from V and 3 bases from J, with 27 bases between. The CDR3 is made up of 19 amino acids. CDR1 and CDR2 (germline): SGDLS, YYNGEE. CDR3 DNA sequence: TGTGCCAGCAGCGCAGCCAACATTATCTCAGGGAGCGAGGACACTGAAGCTTTCTTT. This encodes CASSAANIISGSEDTEAFF. Looking up the rest from reference TRBV9 and TRBJ1-1 gives the full variable domain: DSGVTQTPKHLITATGQRVTLRCSPRSGDLSVYWYQQSLDQGLQFLIQYYNGEERAKGNILERFSAQQFPDLHSELNLSSLELGDSALYFCASSAANIISGSEDTEAFFGQGTRLTVV.